The 30 T cell receptor beta chains presented below share a single source sample, sequenced in a study of cytomegalovirus exposure and HLA in healthy donors. The primer mix had 60 Vbeta and 13 Jbeta primers. The table came from immunoSEQ multiplex PCR; TCRdb's copy has only in-frame clones and leaves some out. This sample has 79,000 or so clones, with under 85% found just once. Sequencing used PBMCs. The receptors originated from a woman aged 40 to 50 in good health and CMV-seropositive.

The chain employs TRBV5-6 and TRBJ2-7, with D maybe TRBD2 (6 bases). Germline V gene lookup returns CDR1 SGHDT and CDR2 YYEEEE. The CDR3 is made up of 18 amino acids. V gave up 0 bases and J gave up 2 bases, with 21 bases separating them. The chain's CDR3 is CASSLVSTTGGKAYEQYF. The CDR3 nucleotides read TGTGCCAGCAGCTTGGTCTCCACGACTGGAGGGAAGGCCTACGAGCAGTACTTC.

The chain uses TRBV5-1 and TRBJ2-7, with a possible D match to TRBD1 (5 bases). The CDR3 has 12 amino acids. The V and J ends lost 7 bases and 2 bases respectively, with 10 bases between them. Germline loops: CDR1 SGHRS, CDR2 YFSETQ. The CDR3 here is CASGAGTYEQYF. DNA for the CDR3: TGCGCCAGCGGGGCTGGAACCTACGAGCAGTACTTC.

The chain combines TRBV5-1 with TRBJ1-2, with D possibly being TRBD1 (5 bases). Germline CDR1 and CDR2: SGHRS and YFSETQ. CDR3 length: 14 amino acids. V lost 8 bases to trimming and J lost 0 bases, with 14 bases between them. Here the CDR3 reads CASSVQGPNYGYTF. CDR3 DNA sequence: TGCGCCAGTTCTGTCCAGGGTCCTAACTATGGCTACACCTTC. Using reference TRBV5-1 and TRBJ1-2 for the parts outside the CDR3, the full variable domain is KAGVTQTPRYLIKTRGQQVTLSCSPISGHRSVSWYQQTPGQGLQFLFEYFSETQRNKGNFPGRFSGRQFSNSRSEMNVSTLELGDSALYLCASSVQGPNYGYTFGSGTRLTVV.

This sequence joins TRBV5-1 and TRBJ2-7; D is perhaps TRBD1 (5 bases). The CDR3 is 13 residues long. Germline V CDR1 and CDR2: SGHRS, YFSETQ. Trimming left V 2 bases short and J 3 bases short, with 9 bases between. The CDR3 DNA reads as TGCGCCAGCAGCTTAACAGGCAACTACGAGCAGTACTTC. Its translation: CASSLTGNYEQYF.

The rearrangement links TRBV2 to TRBJ2-3, with a weak D call TRBD1 (6 bases). This CDR3 has 16 amino acids. Trimming pared 3 bases from V and 1 base from J, leaving 14 bases between. Germline CDR1 SNHLY, CDR2 FYNNEI. The CDR3 here is CASSDGTFSGTDTQYF. CDR3 nucleotide sequence: TGTGCCAGCAGTGACGGGACATTCAGCGGCACAGATACGCAGTATTTT.

The chain has TRBV2 and TRBJ1-4, with D perhaps TRBD1 (6 bases). The CDR3 has 14 residues. The germline V gene encodes CDR1 SNHLY and CDR2 FYNNEI. V lost 6 bases, J lost 10 bases, and 18 bases lay in between. The CDR3 nucleotides are TGTGCCAGCAGCCCTACTCGGGACACAAGAAAACTGTTTTTT. Translation: CASSPTRDTRKLFF. Full variable domain (rest looked up from reference TRBV2 and TRBJ1-4): EPEVTQTPSHQVTQMGQEVILRCVPISNHLYFYWYRQILGQKVEFLVSFYNNEISEKSEIFDDQFSVERPDGSNFTLKIRSTKLEDSAMYFCASSPTRDTRKLFFGSGTQLSVL.

The V and J genes are TRBV4-1 and TRBJ2-7; D unclear. Germline values: CDR1 MGHRA, CDR2 YSYEKL. The CDR3 runs 16 residues. Trimming left V 0 bases short and J 0 bases short, with 12 bases between. The CDR3 sequence: CASSQEGRRLSYEQYF. The CDR3 DNA is TGCGCCAGCAGCCAAGAAGGCAGGCGTCTCTCCTACGAGCAGTACTTC.

This clone occurred once. The J gene is TRBJ2-1, the V gene TRBV25-1, with 12 bases aligning to TRBD2. Germline loops: CDR1 MGHDK, CDR2 SYGVNS. This CDR3 contains 16 residues. V dropped 2 bases and J dropped 9; count of bases not matched to a gene: 8. CDR3 loop: CASSEAGTSGLGEQFF. As DNA, the CDR3 is TGTGCCAGCAGTGAAGCCGGGACTAGCGGGTTGGGTGAGCAGTTCTTC.

This clone showed up just once. The chain uses TRBV7-8 and TRBJ2-2; the match to TRBD2 covers 9 bases. Trimming at V came to 7 bases and at J to 1 base, leaving 7 bases not matched to a gene. The germline V gene has CDR1 SGHVS and CDR2 FQNEAQ. The CDR3 consists of 16 residues. CDR3 in DNA: TGTGCCAGCAAGGGCCTAGCGGGATGGAACACCGGGGAGCTGTTTTTT. It codes for CASKGLAGWNTGELFF.

Here the CDR3 reads CASSYGTEQFF. The CDR3 DNA is TGTGCCAGCAGCTACGGGACAGAGCAGTTCTTC. The chain is built from TRBV7-8 and TRBJ2-1; D is perhaps TRBD1 (6 bases). With 4 bases removed from V and 10 bases from J, the gap between germline ends came to 8 bases. CDR3 size: 11 residues. Germline lookup yields CDR1 SGHVS and CDR2 FQNEAQ.

The chain joins TRBV11-3 to TRBJ1-1; no clear D gene. The CDR3 runs 13 residues. V gave up 2 bases and J gave up 2 bases, with 6 bases separating them. Per germline, CDR1 SGHNT and CDR2 YENEEA. DNA for the CDR3: TGTGCCAGCAGCTTAAAAACAAACACTGAAGCTTTCTTT. It codes for CASSLKTNTEAFF. Combining the CDR3 with reference TRBV11-3 and TRBJ1-1 gives the whole variable domain EAGVVQSPRYKIIEKKQPVAFWCNPISGHNTLYWYLQNLGQGPELLIRYENEEAVDDSQLPKDRFSAERLKGVDSTLKIQPAELGDSAVYLCASSLKTNTEAFFGQGTRLTVV.

The genes are TRBV5-4 and TRBJ2-7; 9 positions match TRBD1. The CDR3 runs to 14 residues. After removal of 4 bases from V and 3 bases from J, the junction contained 5 bases not matched to a gene. Germline-derived CDR1 and CDR2 are SGHNT and YYREEE (reference sequence). CDR3 residues: CASSPGTGNYEQYF. In DNA form, the CDR3 reads TGTGCCAGCAGCCCCGGGACAGGGAACTACGAGCAGTACTTC.

The chain employs TRBV28 and TRBJ1-5; D not certain. Germline CDR1 MDHEN, CDR2 SYDVKM. The CDR3 has 10 residues. V lost 6 bases to trimming and J lost 8 bases, with 5 bases between them. The DNA of the CDR3 is TGTGCCAGCAGCTCCGAGCCCCAGCATTTT. This gives the protein CASSSEPQHF.

The sample holds a few counts of this clone. The chain combines TRBV6-1 with TRBJ2-3; 11 nucleotides align to TRBD2. Germline lookup yields CDR1 MNHNS and CDR2 SASEGT. The V segment lost 5 bases and the J segment 3 bases; nucleotides outside the gene matches: 4. The length of the CDR3 is 15 residues. Written as DNA, the CDR3 is TGTGCCAGCAGTCCACTAGCGGGAGCGACAGATACGCAGTATTTT. It encodes CASSPLAGATDTQYF.

This clone turned up a few times. The chain employs TRBV5-4 and TRBJ1-5, with D possibly TRBD1 on 6 matching bases. Trimming pared 4 bases from V and 6 bases from J, leaving 11 bases between. Germline lookup yields CDR1 SGHNT and CDR2 YYREEE (reference sequence). The CDR3 runs to 13 residues. As DNA, the CDR3 is TGTGCCAGCAGCCCAGGGGTCTCTCAGCCCCAGCATTTT. Translated: CASSPGVSQPQHF.

The rearrangement joins TRBV4-2 to TRBJ2-1, with 8 positions matching TRBD2. From germline, CDR1 is LGHNA and CDR2 YNFKEQ. Trimming cost V 1 base and J 0 bases; bases outside gene matches: 20. The CDR3 is made up of 22 amino acids. The CDR3 loop reads CASSQVPLTSGRPESSYNEQFF. CDR3 sequence (DNA): TGTGCCAGCAGCCAAGTTCCCCTAACTAGCGGTCGACCTGAGAGCTCCTACAATGAGCAGTTCTTC.

The chain couples TRBV2 to TRBJ1-1; the D gene is possibly TRBD1 (5 bases). Looked up from germline, CDR1 is SNHLY and CDR2 is FYNNEI. V lost 5 bases to trimming and J lost 1 base, with 8 bases between them. The CDR3 runs to 13 residues. The CDR3 DNA is TGTGCCAGCAGTTGGCAGGGGAACACTGAAGCTTTCTTT. Translated, it gives CASSWQGNTEAFF.

CDR3 coding DNA: TGTGCCAGCTCACCAAGCTACTCCGGAAACACCATATATTTT. This sequence encodes CASSPSYSGNTIYF. The chain has TRBV18 and TRBJ1-3, with unresolved D. Germline V lookup: CDR1 KGHSH, CDR2 LQKENI. V lost 2 bases and J lost 4, with 9 bases in between. This CDR3 has 14 residues.

This clone was picked up a small number of times. The CDR3 region has the DNA TGCAGCGTTGACATCCATCCGAACACCGGGGAGCTGTTTTTT. This codes for CSVDIHPNTGELFF. The rearrangement links TRBV29-1 to TRBJ2-2, with D unclear. Trimming took off 3 bases at V and 0 bases at J, with 8 bases between the two ends. CDR1 SQVTM and CDR2 ANQGSEA come from the germline V gene. The CDR3 totals 14 residues.

J is TRBJ2-2 and V is TRBV7-9, with TRBD1 matching over 8 bases. V gave up 6 bases and J gave up 0 bases; unmatched junction bases: 6. This CDR3 spans 16 amino acids. Looked up from germline, CDR1 is SEHNR and CDR2 is FQNEAQ (reference sequence). The chain's CDR3 is CASRGPGGTNTGELFF. CDR3 bases: TGTGCCAGCAGGGGGCCAGGGGGCACGAACACCGGGGAGCTGTTTTTT. Complete variable domain (other parts from reference TRBV7-9 and TRBJ2-2): DTGVSQNPRHKITKRGQNVTFRCDPISEHNRLYWYRQTLGQGPEFLTYFQNEAQLEKSRLLSDRFSAERPKGSFSTLEIQRTEQGDSAMYLCASRGPGGTNTGELFFGEGSRLTVL.

The J gene is TRBJ2-1, the V gene TRBV7-9, with a tentative D call TRBD2 (6 bases). Germline V gene sequence: CDR1 SEHNR, CDR2 FQNEAQ (reference sequence). The CDR3 contains 17 residues. V lost 5 bases and J lost 6, with 23 bases in between. The CDR3 protein is CASSPPITYASVNEQFF. The CDR3 DNA sequence: TGTGCCAGCAGCCCTCCAATAACGTATGCTAGCGTCAATGAGCAGTTCTTC.

This clone was seen more than once but under ten times. V is TRBV20-1 and J is TRBJ2-1; D gene unclear. From germline, CDR1 is DFQATT and CDR2 SNEGSKA (reference sequence). V lost 1 base, J lost 11 bases, and 9 bases lay in between. The CDR3 length is 11 residues. The CDR3 loop reads CSARVTAQQFF. The DNA for the CDR3 is TGCAGTGCTAGAGTAACAGCTCAGCAGTTCTTC.

This clone was found a few times. The genes are TRBV5-1 and TRBJ2-7; 9 nucleotides align to TRBD1. V lost 5 bases, J lost 3 bases, and 6 bases stayed unmatched. The CDR3 totals 14 residues. In germline, CDR1 is SGHRS, CDR2 YFSETQ. DNA of the CDR3: TGCGCCAGCAGGGGCGGGACAGGGTTCTACGAGCAGTACTTC. Protein: CASRGGTGFYEQYF.

The chain recombines TRBV6-1 with TRBJ2-5; 7 bases map to TRBD1. In germline, CDR1 is MNHNS, CDR2 SASEGT. The junction had 4 bases not matched to a gene; V was cut back by 2 bases and J by 1 base. This CDR3 contains 15 residues. The DNA of the CDR3 is TGTGCCAGCAGTGAATACGCAGGGGGCCAAGAGACCCAGTACTTC. Its protein product is CASSEYAGGQETQYF.

The V call is TRBV6-6, the J call TRBJ1-4; 8 bases map to TRBD1. The V and J ends lost 2 bases and 8 bases, in that order; junction bases with no gene match: 4. In germline, CDR1 is MNHNY, CDR2 SVGAGI (reference sequence). There are 14 residues in the CDR3. The CDR3, as DNA: TGTGCCAGCAGTTACCAGGGGGCGCAGGAAAAACTGTTTTTT. Translating gives CASSYQGAQEKLFF.

The sample holds a few counts of this clone. The CDR3, as DNA: TGTGCCAGCAGCTTAGATTTGAGGGGACTAGCGGAAGAGACCCAGTACTTC. Amino acid sequence: CASSLDLRGLAEETQYF. The V and J genes are TRBV7-6 and TRBJ2-5; 11 bases match TRBD2. This CDR3 has 17 residues. V lost 1 base and J lost 3; bases outside the gene matches: 7. Germline CDR1 and CDR2: SGHVS and FNYEAQ. Filled out from reference TRBV7-6 and TRBJ2-5, the complete variable domain reads GAGVSQSPRYKVTKRGQDVALRCDPISGHVSLYWYRQALGQGPEFLTYFNYEAQQDKSGLPNDRFSAERPEGSISTLTIQRTEQRDSAMYRCASSLDLRGLAEETQYFGPGTRLLVL.

This clone was recorded many times. The chain carries TRBV9 and TRBJ2-1; TRBD1 might be the D (6 bases). The germline CDR1 and CDR2 sequences are SGDLS and YYNGEE. V lost 0 bases and J lost 0, with 13 bases in between. This CDR3 has 17 residues. CDR3: CASSVGHRVSSYNEQFF. CDR3 in DNA: TGTGCCAGCAGCGTAGGCCACAGGGTGAGCTCCTACAATGAGCAGTTCTTC.

The chain couples TRBV5-4 to TRBJ2-7; D unclear. The CDR3 length is 13 residues. Germline assignment: CDR1 SGHNT and CDR2 YYREEE (reference sequence). The V end was cut by 0 bases, the J end by 3 bases, with 7 bases between. CDR3 loop: CASSLAQRYEQYF. The CDR3 nucleotides are TGTGCCAGCAGCTTGGCCCAGCGCTACGAGCAGTACTTC.

The chain uses TRBV5-4 and TRBJ1-6; 7 bases match TRBD1. Germline assignment: CDR1 SGHNT and CDR2 YYREEE (reference sequence). Trimming cost V 1 base and J 8 bases; bases outside gene matches: 6. CDR3 length: 15 residues. The CDR3 DNA reads TGTGCCAGCAGCTTGAAAGCAGGGGGGCATTCACCCCTCCACTTT. This translates into CASSLKAGGHSPLHF.

The chain is built from TRBV6-1 and TRBJ2-3; 10 positions match TRBD2. The CDR3 is 15 amino acids. The V gene end was trimmed by 4 bases and the J gene end by 3 bases; junction bases not matched to a gene: 4. CDR1 is MNHNS and CDR2 is SASEGT in the germline V gene. For the CDR3, the DNA is TGTGCCAGCAGTGCCAGCGGGGGGGGGACAGATACGCAGTATTTT. This encodes CASSASGGGTDTQYF.